This T cell receptor (beta chain) was sequenced for a study of blood T cell repertoires in COVID-19. Overall study: COVID-19 samples, acute and convalescent, were from the United States, Italy and Spain. The analysed material was cDNA or gDNA that came from T cells, B-cell-depleted T cells, or PBMCs.

In the source study's methods: Reference gene primer amplification yielded estimated nucleated cell counts. Some clones are missing from TCRdb's copy, which holds only in-frame ones; the method was immunoSEQ multiplex PCR. V and J calls and clone size come straight from that table; D and trimming were deduced from the DNA. The sample includes more than 200,000 clones, around 90% seen only once; the top ten take 1.3% to 1.5%. Germline V gene data show CDR1 as LNHDA and CDR2 as SQIVND (reference sequence). The CDR3 contains 12 residues. The V end was cut by 7 bases, the J end by 5 bases, with 8 bases between.

This TCR derives from a man aged 80 or over with acute or convalescent COVID-19. Sequenced: peripheral blood. The V and J genes are TRBV19 and TRBJ1-4; no clear D gene. The CDR3 DNA reads as TGTGCCAGTAACTTGAGGAATGAAAAACTGTTTTTT. Residues: CASNLRNEKLFF. The full variable domain, with the rest looked up from reference TRBV19 and TRBJ1-4, is DGGITQSPKYLFRKEGQNVTLSCEQNLNHDAMYWYRQDPGQGLRLIYYSQIVNDFQKGDIAEGYSVSREKKESFPLTVTSAQKNPTAFYLCASNLRNEKLFFGSGTQLSVL.